This T cell receptor beta chain stems from a study of blood T cell repertoires in COVID-19. About the research overall: Acute-phase and convalescent COVID-19 samples originated in the United States, Italy and Spain. In each case, the material was cDNA or gDNA derived from T cells, B-cell-depleted T cells, or PBMCs.

In the authors' workflow: Researchers report that nucleated cell counts were estimated from reference gene primer amplification. The data were produced by immunoSEQ multiplex PCR, yet TCRdb's version contains in-frame clones alone and is incomplete. Clone size and V and J calls were adopted from that table, with D and trimming inferred from the DNA. The sample lists 85,000 to 90,000 clones, roughly 82% seen once, with 0.95% to 1.5% in the top ten. The germline V and J ends were trimmed by 5 bases and 13 bases, with 20 bases remaining between them. The CDR3 totals 13 residues. The germline V gene has CDR1 LNHDA and CDR2 SQIVND (reference sequence).

The sample comprised peripheral blood. This rearrangement joins TRBV19 to TRBJ1-2; maybe TRBD1 (5 bases). The clonotype originates from a woman of 80 years or more with acute or convalescent COVID-19. The CDR3, as DNA: TGTGCCAGTAGTCCTCATCCCGGGGGATGGTTCACCTTC. Its translation is CASSPHPGGWFTF.